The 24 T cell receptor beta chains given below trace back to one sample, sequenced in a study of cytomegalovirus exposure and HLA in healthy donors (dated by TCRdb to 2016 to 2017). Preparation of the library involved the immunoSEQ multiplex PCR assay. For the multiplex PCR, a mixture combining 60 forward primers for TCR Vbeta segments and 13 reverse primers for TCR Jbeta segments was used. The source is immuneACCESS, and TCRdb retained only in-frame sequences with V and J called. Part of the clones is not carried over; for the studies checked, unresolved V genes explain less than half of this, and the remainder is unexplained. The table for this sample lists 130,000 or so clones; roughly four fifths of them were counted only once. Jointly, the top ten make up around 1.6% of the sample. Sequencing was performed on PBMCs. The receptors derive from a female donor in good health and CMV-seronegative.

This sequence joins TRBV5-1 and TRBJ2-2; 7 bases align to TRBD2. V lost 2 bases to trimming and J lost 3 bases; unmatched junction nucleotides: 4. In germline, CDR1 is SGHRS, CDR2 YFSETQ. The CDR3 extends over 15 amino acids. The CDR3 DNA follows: TGCGCCAGCAGCTTAAGCGGGAAGGACACCGGGGAGCTGTTTTTT. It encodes CASSLSGKDTGELFF.

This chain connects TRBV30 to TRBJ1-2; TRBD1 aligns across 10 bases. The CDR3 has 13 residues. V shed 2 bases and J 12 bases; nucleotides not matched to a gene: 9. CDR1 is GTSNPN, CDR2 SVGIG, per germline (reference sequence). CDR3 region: CAWSFGQGVSDTF. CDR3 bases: TGTGCCTGGAGTTTCGGACAGGGGGTCAGTGACACCTTC.

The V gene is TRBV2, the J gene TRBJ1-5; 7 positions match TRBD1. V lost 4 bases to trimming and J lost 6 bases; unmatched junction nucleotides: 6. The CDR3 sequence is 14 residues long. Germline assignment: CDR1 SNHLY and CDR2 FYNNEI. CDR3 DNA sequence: TGTGCCAGCAGTGGACAGGGAATGGTTCAGCCCCAGCATTTT. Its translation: CASSGQGMVQPQHF.

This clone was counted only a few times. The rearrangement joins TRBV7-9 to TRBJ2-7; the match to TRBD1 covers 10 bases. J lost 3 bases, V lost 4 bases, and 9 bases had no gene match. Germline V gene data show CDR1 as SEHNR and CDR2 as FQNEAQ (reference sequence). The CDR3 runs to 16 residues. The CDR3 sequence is CASSSRDRGVYYEQYF. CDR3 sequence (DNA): TGTGCCAGCAGCTCCCGGGACAGGGGAGTTTACTACGAGCAGTACTTC.

This CDR3 is CASTSGFAGQGYGYTF. CDR3 nucleotides: TGTGCCAGCACCTCCGGGTTTGCAGGGCAGGGCTATGGCTACACCTTC. V is TRBV28 and J is TRBJ1-2; D may be TRBD1 (5 bases). V lost 7 bases and J lost 4, with 22 bases in between. The germline V gene encodes CDR1 MDHEN and CDR2 SYDVKM. The CDR3 consists of 16 residues.

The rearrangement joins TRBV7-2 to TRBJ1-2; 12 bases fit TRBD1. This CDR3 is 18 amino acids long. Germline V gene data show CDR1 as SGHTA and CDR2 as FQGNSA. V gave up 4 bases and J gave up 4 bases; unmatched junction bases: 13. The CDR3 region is CASSSKGQGASRGYGYTF. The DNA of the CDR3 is TGTGCCAGCAGCTCTAAGGGACAGGGGGCTTCTAGGGGCTATGGCTACACCTTC.

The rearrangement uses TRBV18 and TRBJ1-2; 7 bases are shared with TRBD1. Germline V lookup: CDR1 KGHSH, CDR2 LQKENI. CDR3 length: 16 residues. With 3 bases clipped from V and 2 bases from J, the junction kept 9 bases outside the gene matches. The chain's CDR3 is CASSPGQAGGNYGYTF. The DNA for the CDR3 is TGTGCCAGCTCACCCGGACAGGCCGGGGGCAACTATGGCTACACCTTC.

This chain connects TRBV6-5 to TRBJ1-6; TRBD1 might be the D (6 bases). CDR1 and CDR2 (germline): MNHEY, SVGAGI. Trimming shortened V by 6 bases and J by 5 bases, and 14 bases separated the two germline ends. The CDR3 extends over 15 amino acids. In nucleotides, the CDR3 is TGTGCCAGCAGATCTCGGACAGCCAATAATTCACCCCTCCACTTT. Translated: CASRSRTANNSPLHF.

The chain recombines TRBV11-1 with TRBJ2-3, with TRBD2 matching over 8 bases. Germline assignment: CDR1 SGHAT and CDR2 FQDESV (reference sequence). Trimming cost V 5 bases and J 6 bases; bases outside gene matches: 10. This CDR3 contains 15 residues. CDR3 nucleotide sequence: TGTGCCAGCAGCCTCAGCGGGGGCCCAGGGGATACGCAGTATTTT. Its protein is CASSLSGGPGDTQYF. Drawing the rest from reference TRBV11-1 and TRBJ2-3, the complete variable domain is EAEVAQSPRYKITEKSQAVAFWCDPISGHATLYWYRQILGQGPELLVQFQDESVVDDSQLPKDRFSAERLKGVDSTLKIQPAELGDSAMYLCASSLSGGPGDTQYFGPGTRLTVL.

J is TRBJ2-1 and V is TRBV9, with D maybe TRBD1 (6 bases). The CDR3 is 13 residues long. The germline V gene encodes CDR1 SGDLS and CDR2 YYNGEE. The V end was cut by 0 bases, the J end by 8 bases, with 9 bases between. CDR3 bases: TGTGCCAGCAGCGTAGCAGGGGAAGATGAGCAGTTCTTC. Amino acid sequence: CASSVAGEDEQFF.

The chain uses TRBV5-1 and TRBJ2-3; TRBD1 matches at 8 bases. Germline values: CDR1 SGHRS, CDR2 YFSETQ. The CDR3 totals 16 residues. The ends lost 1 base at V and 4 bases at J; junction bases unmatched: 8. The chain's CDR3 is CASSLRSGQVADTQYF. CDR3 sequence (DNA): TGCGCCAGCAGCTTGCGGTCGGGACAGGTAGCAGATACGCAGTATTTT.

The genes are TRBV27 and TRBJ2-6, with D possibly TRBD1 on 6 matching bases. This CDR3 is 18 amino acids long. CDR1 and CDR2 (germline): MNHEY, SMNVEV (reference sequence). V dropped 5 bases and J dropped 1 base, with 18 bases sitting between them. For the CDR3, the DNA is TGTGCCAGCAGTGTCAGGGGTGGCTTAATGTCTGGGGCCAACGTCCTGACTTTC. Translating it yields CASSVRGGLMSGANVLTF.

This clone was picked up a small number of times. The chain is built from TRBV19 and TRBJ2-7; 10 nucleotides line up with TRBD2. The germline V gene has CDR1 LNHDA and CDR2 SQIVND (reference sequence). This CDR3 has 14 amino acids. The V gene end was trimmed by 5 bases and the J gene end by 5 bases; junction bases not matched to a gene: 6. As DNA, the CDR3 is TGTGCCAGTAGTCCCGGACTAGCGGAAAACGAGCAGTACTTC. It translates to CASSPGLAENEQYF.

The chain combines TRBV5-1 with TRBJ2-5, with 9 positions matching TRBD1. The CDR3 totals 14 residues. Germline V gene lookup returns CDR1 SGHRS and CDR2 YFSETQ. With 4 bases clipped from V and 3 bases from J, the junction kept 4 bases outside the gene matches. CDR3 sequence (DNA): TGCGCCAGCAGCCTAGACAGGGGGGAAGAGACCCAGTACTTC. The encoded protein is CASSLDRGEETQYF.

CDR3: CASSLLTGGVNTEAFF. Written as DNA, the CDR3 is TGTGCCAGCAGTTTACTGACGGGAGGGGTGAACACTGAAGCTTTCTTT. J is TRBJ1-1 and V is TRBV28, with D possibly being TRBD1 (5 bases). Germline V lookup: CDR1 MDHEN, CDR2 SYDVKM. This CDR3 spans 16 amino acids. Trimming shortened V by 2 bases and J by 0 bases, and 13 bases separated the two germline ends.

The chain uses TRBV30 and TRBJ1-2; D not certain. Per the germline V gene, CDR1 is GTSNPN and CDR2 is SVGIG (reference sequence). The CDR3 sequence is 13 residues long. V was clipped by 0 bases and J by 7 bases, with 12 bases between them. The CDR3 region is CAWSVLHGSGYTF. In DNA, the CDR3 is TGTGCCTGGAGTGTACTTCATGGGAGTGGCTACACCTTC.

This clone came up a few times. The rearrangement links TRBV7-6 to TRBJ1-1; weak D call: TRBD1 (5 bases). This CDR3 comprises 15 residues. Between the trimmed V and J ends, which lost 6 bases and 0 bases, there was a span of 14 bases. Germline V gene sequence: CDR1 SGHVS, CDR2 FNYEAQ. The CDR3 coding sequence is TGTGCCAGCAGGGGGGGACCGGGGATGAACACTGAAGCTTTCTTT. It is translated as CASRGGPGMNTEAFF.

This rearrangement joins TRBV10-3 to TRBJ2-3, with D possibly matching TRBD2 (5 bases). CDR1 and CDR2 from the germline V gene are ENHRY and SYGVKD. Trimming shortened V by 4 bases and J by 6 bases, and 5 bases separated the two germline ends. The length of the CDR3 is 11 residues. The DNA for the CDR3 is TGTGCCATCAGTGGAGGGGATACGCAGTATTTT. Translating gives CAISGGDTQYF.

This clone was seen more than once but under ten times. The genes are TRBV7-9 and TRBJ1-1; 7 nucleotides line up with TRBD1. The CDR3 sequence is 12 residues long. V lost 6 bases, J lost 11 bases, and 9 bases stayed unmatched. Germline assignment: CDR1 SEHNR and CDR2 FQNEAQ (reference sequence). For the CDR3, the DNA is TGTGCCAGCAGTCAATCCCGGGACAGCGCTTTCTTT. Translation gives CASSQSRDSAFF.

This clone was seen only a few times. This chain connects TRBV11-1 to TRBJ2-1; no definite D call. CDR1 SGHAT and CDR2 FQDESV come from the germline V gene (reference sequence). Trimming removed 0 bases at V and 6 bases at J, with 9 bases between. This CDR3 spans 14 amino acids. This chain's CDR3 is CASSLAASRNEQFF. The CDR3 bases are TGTGCCAGCAGCTTAGCGGCCTCACGCAATGAGCAGTTCTTC.

This CDR3 is CASGSWTSQGEKLFF. Written as DNA, the CDR3 is TGTGCCAGCGGCAGTTGGACATCCCAGGGTGAAAAACTGTTTTTT. This chain joins TRBV27 and TRBJ1-4; D might be TRBD1 (5 bases). The CDR3 totals 15 residues. Germline assignment: CDR1 MNHEY and CDR2 SMNVEV (reference sequence). V was pared by 8 bases and J by 7 bases, with 20 bases between.

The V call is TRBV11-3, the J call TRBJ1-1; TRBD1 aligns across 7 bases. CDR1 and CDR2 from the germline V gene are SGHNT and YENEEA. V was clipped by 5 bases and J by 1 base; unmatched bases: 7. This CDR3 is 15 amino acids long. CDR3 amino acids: CASSTSGGKNTEAFF. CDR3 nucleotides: TGTGCCAGCAGCACATCAGGGGGGAAGAACACTGAAGCTTTCTTT.

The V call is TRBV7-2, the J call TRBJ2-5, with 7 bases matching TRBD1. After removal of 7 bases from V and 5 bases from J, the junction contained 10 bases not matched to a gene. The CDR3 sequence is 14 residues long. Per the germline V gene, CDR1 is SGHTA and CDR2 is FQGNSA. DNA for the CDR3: TGTGCCAGCACCACACGAGGGGGCTTGGAGACCCAGTACTTC. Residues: CASTTRGGLETQYF.

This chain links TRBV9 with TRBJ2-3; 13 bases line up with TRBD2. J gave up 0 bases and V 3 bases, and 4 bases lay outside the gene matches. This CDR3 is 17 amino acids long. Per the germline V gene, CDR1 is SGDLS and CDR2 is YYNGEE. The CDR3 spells CASSAGLAGSSTDTQYF. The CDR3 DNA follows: TGTGCCAGCAGCGCGGGACTAGCGGGATCTAGCACAGATACGCAGTATTTT.